Below are 10 T cell receptor beta chains sequenced from a single sample in a study of blood T cell repertoires in COVID-19. The protocol was immunoSEQ multiplex PCR, while the TCRdb copy is restricted to in-frame clones and leaves out a portion. The data show around 200,000 clones, about nine tenths seen once. Source material: PBMCs or T cells enriched from blood (not recorded which). Receptors were obtained from a young man who had recovered from COVID-19.

The chain has TRBV11-2 and TRBJ1-5; no definite D call. V lost 5 bases to trimming and J lost 6 bases, with 8 bases between them. This CDR3 has 12 residues. In germline, CDR1 is SGHAT, CDR2 FQNNGV. DNA of the CDR3: TGTGCCAGCAGCGACGGGAGTCAGCCCCAGCATTTT. This codes for CASSDGSQPQHF.

The chain is built from TRBV6-2 or TRBV6-3 and TRBJ2-1; 12 bases map to TRBD2. Germline CDR1 and CDR2: MNHEY and SVGEGT. V was pared by 2 bases and J by 6 bases, with 5 bases of the junction left unmatched. CDR3 length: 16 residues. The CDR3 DNA is TGTGCCAGCAGTTACCCCGCTAGCGGGGGGGCCAATGAGCAGTTCTTC. Its protein product is CASSYPASGGANEQFF.

This chain links TRBV7-9 with TRBJ2-3, with 10 bases that match TRBD2. This CDR3 is 15 amino acids long. Unmatched junction bases numbered 3, after V lost 0 bases and J lost 6 bases. Per the germline V gene, CDR1 is SEHNR and CDR2 is FQNEAQ (reference sequence). The CDR3 nucleotides are TGTGCCAGCAGCTTAGCGCTAGCGGGGGACGATACGCAGTATTTT. As protein: CASSLALAGDDTQYF. Filled out from reference TRBV7-9 and TRBJ2-3, the complete variable domain reads DTGVSQNPRHKITKRGQNVTFRCDPISEHNRLYWYRQTLGQGPEFLTYFQNEAQLEKSRLLSDRFSAERPKGSFSTLEIQRTEQGDSAMYLCASSLALAGDDTQYFGPGTRLTVL.

This chain uses TRBV10-3 with TRBJ2-1; D not certain. Germline CDR1 is ENHRY and CDR2 is SYGVKD. Trimming took off 5 bases at V and 3 bases at J, with 11 bases between the two ends. The CDR3 contains 14 residues. CDR3 in amino acids: CAISSFSYYNEQFF. CDR3 DNA: TGTGCCATCAGTTCCTTTAGCTACTACAATGAGCAGTTCTTC.

This clone was counted a single time. The V and J genes are TRBV24-1 and TRBJ2-5, with TRBD2 matching over 8 bases. The CDR3 has 17 amino acids. The V gene end was trimmed by 0 bases and the J gene end by 9 bases; junction bases not matched to a gene: 14. Germline values: CDR1 KGHDR, CDR2 SFDVKD. The CDR3 spells CATSDLGSGGRLLSQYF. As DNA, the CDR3 is TGTGCCACCAGTGATTTGGGGAGCGGGGGAAGGCTATTGTCCCAGTACTTC.

The chain combines TRBV10-3 with TRBJ1-1, with D uncertain. CDR1 and CDR2 (germline): ENHRY, SYGVKD. This CDR3 comprises 12 residues. V was trimmed by 5 bases and J by 3 bases, leaving 7 bases between them. The CDR3 region is CAISPPDTEAFF. The CDR3 DNA is TGTGCCATCAGTCCACCGGACACTGAAGCTTTCTTT.

V gene TRBV24-1 combines with J gene TRBJ2-5, with TRBD2 matching over 16 bases. V lost 4 bases to trimming and J lost 5 bases; unmatched junction nucleotides: 9. The CDR3 length is 18 residues. The germline V gene has CDR1 KGHDR and CDR2 SFDVKD. The CDR3: CATSDSGLAGGPGETQYF. The CDR3 nucleotides are TGTGCCACCAGTGACTCGGGACTAGCGGGGGGGCCGGGTGAGACCCAGTACTTC.

The gene calls are TRBV5-5 and TRBJ2-2, with 10 bases identical to TRBD2. The germline V gene encodes CDR1 SGHKS and CDR2 YYEKEE (reference sequence). With V trimmed by 0 bases and J by 9 bases, 8 bases remained unmatched. This CDR3 is 16 amino acids long. The DNA for the CDR3 is TGTGCCAGCAGCTTGGGCGGGCTAGCGGGAGAGAGGGAGCTGTTTTTT. It codes for CASSLGGLAGERELFF. Full variable domain (rest looked up from reference TRBV5-5 and TRBJ2-2): DAGVTQSPTHLIKTRGQQVTLRCSPISGHKSVSWYQQVLGQGPQFIFQYYEKEERGRGNFPDRFSARQFPNYSSELNVNALLLGDSALYLCASSLGGLAGERELFFGEGSRLTVL.

Only one count was recorded for this clone. The chain carries TRBV7-5 and TRBJ2-5; the table's D call, TRBD2, has no DNA check behind it. TRBV7-5 has pseudogene status. The CDR3 length is 17 residues. The CDR3 DNA follows: TGTGCCAGAAGCTTAGTCCCTGCGGGAGGGCCTATAGAGACCCAGTACTTC. As protein: CARSLVPAGGPIETQYF.

The chain joins TRBV6-5 to TRBJ1-1; possible D gene TRBD1, 5 bases. The CDR3 loop spans 11 amino acids. Between the trimmed V and J ends, which lost 8 bases and 7 bases, there was a span of 11 bases. CDR1 MNHEY and CDR2 SVGAGI come from the germline V gene. Written as DNA, the CDR3 is TGTGCCAGCCGGGCAGGGAATGAAGCTTTCTTT. Translation: CASRAGNEAFF.